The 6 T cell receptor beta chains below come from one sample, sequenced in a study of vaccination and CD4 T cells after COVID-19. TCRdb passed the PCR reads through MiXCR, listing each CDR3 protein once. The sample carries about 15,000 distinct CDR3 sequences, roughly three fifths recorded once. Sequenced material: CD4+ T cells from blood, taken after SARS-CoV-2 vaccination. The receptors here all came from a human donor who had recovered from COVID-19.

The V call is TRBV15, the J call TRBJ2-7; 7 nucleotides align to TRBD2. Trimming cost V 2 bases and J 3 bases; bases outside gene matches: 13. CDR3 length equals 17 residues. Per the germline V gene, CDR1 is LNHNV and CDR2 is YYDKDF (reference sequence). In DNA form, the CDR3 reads TGTGCCACCAGCAGACGTCCGAGAGATGGGGGGGGCTACGAGCAGTACTTC. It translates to CATSRRPRDGGGYEQYF.

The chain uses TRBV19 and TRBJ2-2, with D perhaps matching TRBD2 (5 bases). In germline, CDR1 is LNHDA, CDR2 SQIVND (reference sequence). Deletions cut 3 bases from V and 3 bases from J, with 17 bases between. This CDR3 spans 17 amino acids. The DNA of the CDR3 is TGTGCCAGTAGTATTTCTTATACCGGGATCGACACCGGGGAGCTGTTTTTT. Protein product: CASSISYTGIDTGELFF.

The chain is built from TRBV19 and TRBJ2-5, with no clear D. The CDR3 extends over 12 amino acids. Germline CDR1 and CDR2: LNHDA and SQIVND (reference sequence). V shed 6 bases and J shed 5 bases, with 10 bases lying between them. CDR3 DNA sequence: TGTGCCAGTAGCTGGGTCGGCGAGACCCAGTACTTC. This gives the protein CASSWVGETQYF.

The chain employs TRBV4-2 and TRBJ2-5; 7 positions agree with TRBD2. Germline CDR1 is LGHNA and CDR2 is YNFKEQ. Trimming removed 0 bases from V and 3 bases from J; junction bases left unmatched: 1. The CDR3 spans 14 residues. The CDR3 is CASSQDLAEETQYF. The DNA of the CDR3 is TGTGCCAGCAGCCAAGATCTAGCGGAAGAGACCCAGTACTTC.

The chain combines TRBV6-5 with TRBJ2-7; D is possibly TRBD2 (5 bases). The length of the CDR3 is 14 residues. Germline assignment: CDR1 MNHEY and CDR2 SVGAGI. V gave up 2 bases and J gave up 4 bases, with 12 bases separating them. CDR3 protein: CASSYGSNPYEQYF. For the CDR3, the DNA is TGTGCCAGCAGTTACGGGAGTAATCCTTACGAGCAGTACTTC.

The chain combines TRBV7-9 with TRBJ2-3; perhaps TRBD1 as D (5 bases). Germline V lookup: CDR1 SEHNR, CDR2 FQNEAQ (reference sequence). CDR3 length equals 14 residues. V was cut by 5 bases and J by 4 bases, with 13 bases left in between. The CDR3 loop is CASSPGRDSDTQYF. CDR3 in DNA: TGTGCCAGCAGCCCCGGCAGGGATTCAGATACGCAGTATTTT.